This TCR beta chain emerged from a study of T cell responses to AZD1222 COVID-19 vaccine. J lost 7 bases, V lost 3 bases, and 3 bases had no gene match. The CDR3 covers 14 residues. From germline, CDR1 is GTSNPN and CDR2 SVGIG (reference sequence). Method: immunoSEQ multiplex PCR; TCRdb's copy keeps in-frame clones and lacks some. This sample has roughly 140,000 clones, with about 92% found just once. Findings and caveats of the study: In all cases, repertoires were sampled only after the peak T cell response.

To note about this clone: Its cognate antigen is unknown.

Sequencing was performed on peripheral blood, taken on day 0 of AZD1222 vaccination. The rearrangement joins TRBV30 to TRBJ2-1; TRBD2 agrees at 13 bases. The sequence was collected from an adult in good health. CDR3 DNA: TGTGCCTGGAGGGGACTAGCGGGAAGGAATGAGCAGTTCTTC. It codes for CAWRGLAGRNEQFF.